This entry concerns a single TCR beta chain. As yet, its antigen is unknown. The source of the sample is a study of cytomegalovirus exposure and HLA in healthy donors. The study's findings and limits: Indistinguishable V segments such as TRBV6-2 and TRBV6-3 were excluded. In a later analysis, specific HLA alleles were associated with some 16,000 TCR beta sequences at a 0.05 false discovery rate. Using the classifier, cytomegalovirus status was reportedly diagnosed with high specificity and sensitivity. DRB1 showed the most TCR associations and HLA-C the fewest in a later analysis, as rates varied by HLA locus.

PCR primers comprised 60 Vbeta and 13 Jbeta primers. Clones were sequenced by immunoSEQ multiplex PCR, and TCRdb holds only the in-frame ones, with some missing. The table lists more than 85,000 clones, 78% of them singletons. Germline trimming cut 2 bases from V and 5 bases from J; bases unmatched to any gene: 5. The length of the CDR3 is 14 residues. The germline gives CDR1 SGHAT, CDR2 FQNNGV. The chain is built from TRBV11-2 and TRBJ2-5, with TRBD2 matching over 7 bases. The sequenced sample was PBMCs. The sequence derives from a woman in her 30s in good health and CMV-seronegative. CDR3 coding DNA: TGTGCCAGCAGCTTATATTTGGGGGGGGAGACCCAGTACTTC. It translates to CASSLYLGGETQYF.